These T cell receptor beta chains were read from a single sample in a study of beta chain features in type 1 diabetes. Generated by immunoSEQ multiplex PCR, the TCRdb table keeps only in-frame clones and is missing some. The sample holds 250,000 to 300,000 clones, approximately 8.1% seen once. Sequencing was performed on central memory CD4+ T cells from blood. These receptors originate from a woman aged 18 to 35 in good health. CDR3s include the opening cysteine and the closing phenylalanine or tryptophan. The order of the fields is D gene, clone size, J gene, V gene, CDR3 protein, CDR3 DNA. D genes are given only for firm matches. For some rows the clone size is stated as once, few or many, or as a class when expanded; others skip it.

. | many | TRBJ1-4 | TRBV7-9 | CASSLAGANNEKLFF | TGTGCCAGCAGCTTAGCGGGAGCGAATAATGAAAAACTGTTTTTT
. | . | TRBJ2-5 | TRBV7-2 | CASSLGIQGLVTQYF | TGTGCCAGCAGCTTAGGTATCCAGGGCCTCGTGACCCAGTACTTC
TRBD2 | . | TRBJ2-1 | TRBV14 | CASSQLAGVSNEQFF | TGTGCCAGCAGCCAACTAGCGGGAGTGTCCAATGAGCAGTTCTTC
. | . | TRBJ1-6 | TRBV7-6 | CASGWAGSPLHF | TGTGCCAGCGGTTGGGCGGGCTCACCCCTCCACTTT
TRBD2 | . | TRBJ2-1 | TRBV7-2 | CASSLASSGGTNEQFF | TGTGCCAGCAGCTTAGCCTCCAGCGGGGGTACGAATGAGCAGTTCTTC
TRBD1 | few | TRBJ1-2 | TRBV7-9 | CASSKRTGEGYTF | TGTGCCAGCAGCAAGAGGACAGGGGAAGGCTACACCTTC
. | few | TRBJ1-1 | TRBV5-6 | CASSLRGTGTEAFF | TGTGCCAGCAGCTTACGCGGGACTGGCACTGAAGCTTTCTTT
. | many | TRBJ1-1 | TRBV7-2 | CASSKSRVTEAFF | TGTGCCAGCAGCAAATCCAGGGTTACTGAAGCTTTCTTT
. | . | TRBJ2-7 | TRBV5-4 | CASSFSYGVAFPYEQYF | TGTGCCAGCAGCTTCTCATATGGGGTAGCCTTTCCCTACGAGCAGTACTTC
TRBD1 | . | TRBJ1-3 | TRBV9 | CASSDRRGGQSSGNTIYF | TGTGCCAGCAGCGACCGACGGGGGGGACAGAGCTCTGGAAACACCATATATTTT
TRBD1 | . | TRBJ2-7 | TRBV9 | CASSPGTETLYEQYF | TGTGCCAGCAGCCCCGGGACAGAGACCCTCTACGAGCAGTACTTC
. | . | TRBJ2-4 | TRBV5-6 | CASTGRGPKNIQYF | TGTGCCAGCACTGGGCGGGGCCCCAAAAACATTCAGTACTTC
. | many | TRBJ1-5 | TRBV28 | CASSLGTNQPQHF | TGTGCCAGCAGTTTAGGGACCAATCAGCCCCAGCATTTT
. | . | TRBJ2-5 | TRBV5-1 | CASSLDLGETQYF | TGCGCCAGCAGCTTGGATCTGGGCGAGACCCAGTACTTC
TRBD1 | few | TRBJ1-4 | TRBV5-4 | CASRGQGKEKLFF | TGTGCCAGCAGGGGACAGGGGAAAGAAAAACTGTTTTTT
TRBD1 | many | TRBJ1-6 | TRBV7-9 | CASSRPTGGNSPLHF | TGTGCCAGCAGCCGCCCAACAGGGGGAAATTCACCCCTCCACTTT
. | many | TRBJ2-1 | TRBV2 | CASSEYNEQFF | TGTGCCAGCAGTGAGTACAATGAGCAGTTCTTC
. | many | TRBJ2-1 | TRBV9 | CASSPSLQRAYNEQFF | TGTGCCAGCAGCCCTAGTCTCCAGCGGGCCTACAATGAGCAGTTCTTC
TRBD2 | . | TRBJ2-3 | TRBV6-5 | CASTLGRTSTDTQYF | TGTGCCAGCACCCTCGGGAGGACTAGCACAGATACGCAGTATTTT
. | . | TRBJ2-1 | TRBV28 | CASSLSGTYNEQFF | TGTGCCAGCAGTCTCTCGGGGACGTACAATGAGCAGTTCTTC
TRBD1 | . | TRBJ2-5 | TRBV18 | CASSPARTGEETQYF | TGTGCCAGCTCACCGGCGAGGACAGGGGAAGAGACCCAGTACTTC
TRBD2 | once | TRBJ2-7 | TRBV6-5 | CASRASGGAMDEQYF | TGTGCCAGCAGAGCGTCGGGGGGGGCTATGGACGAGCAGTACTTC
. | . | TRBJ2-5 | TRBV5-1 | CASSSGVDIQETQYF | TGCGCCAGCAGCTCTGGGGTGGACATCCAAGAGACCCAGTACTTC
. | . | TRBJ2-1 | TRBV16 | CASSQSHNEQFF | TGTGCCAGCAGCCAATCTCACAATGAGCAGTTCTTC
. | . | TRBJ1-2 | TRBV18 | CASSPPSGANYGYTF | TGTGCCAGCTCACCACCGTCAGGGGCGAACTATGGCTACACCTTC
TRBD1 | few | TRBJ1-5 | TRBV7-9 | CASSASRGPFSNQPQHF | TGTGCCAGCAGCGCTAGCAGGGGGCCCTTCAGCAATCAGCCCCAGCATTTT
. | . | TRBJ2-2 | TRBV19 | CASSTRAAPNTGELFF | TGTGCCAGTAGCACAAGAGCGGCACCGAACACCGGGGAGCTGTTTTTT
. | few | TRBJ2-1 | TRBV7-6 | CASSQVTAFSYNEQFF | TGTGCCAGCAGCCAGGTGACTGCCTTCTCCTACAATGAGCAGTTCTTC
TRBD1 | . | TRBJ2-4 | TRBV27 | CASSLRQGAPKNIQYF | TGTGCCAGCAGTTTACGACAGGGGGCTCCCAAAAACATTCAGTACTTC
TRBD1 | few | TRBJ2-5 | TRBV28 | CASNRGLWETQYF | TGTGCCAGCAACAGGGGGCTTTGGGAGACCCAGTACTTC
. | few | TRBJ1-1 | TRBV20-1 | CSASSDTEAFF | TGCAGTGCATCCTCGGACACTGAAGCTTTCTTT
. | . | TRBJ2-2 | TRBV9 | CASSVDHGGAGELFF | TGTGCCAGCAGCGTAGACCACGGCGGGGCCGGGGAGCTGTTTTTT
. | few | TRBJ1-1 | TRBV15 | CATSRGGLISRDTEAFF | TGTGCCACCAGCAGAGGGGGGCTAATAAGCCGGGACACTGAAGCTTTCTTT
TRBD1 | few | TRBJ1-6 | TRBV6-5 | CASSSGTGNSPLHF | TGTGCCAGCAGTTCAGGGACAGGGAATTCACCCCTCCACTTT
TRBD1 | . | TRBJ2-3 | TRBV12-5 | CASGTDRITTDTQYF | TGTGCTAGTGGCACGGACAGGATAACCACAGATACGCAGTATTTT
. | . | TRBJ2-7 | TRBV4-3 | CASSQGTDVTYEQYF | TGCGCCAGCAGCCAAGGGACAGATGTAACCTACGAGCAGTACTTC
. | few | TRBJ1-4 | TRBV29-1 | CSVEDTQYNEKLFF | TGCAGCGTTGAAGATACCCAGTATAATGAAAAACTGTTTTTT
. | few | TRBJ2-4 | TRBV9 | CASSVAGSSKNIQYF | TGTGCCAGCAGCGTAGCGGGATCTTCCAAAAACATTCAGTACTTC
TRBD2 | . | TRBJ2-5 | TRBV5-4 | CASSRRLAGGAETQYF | TGTGCCAGCAGCCGACGACTAGCGGGAGGGGCAGAGACCCAGTACTTC
. | many | TRBJ2-3 | TRBV7-9 | CASSADTDTQYF | TGTGCCAGCAGCGCCGACACAGATACGCAGTATTTT
TRBD2 | . | TRBJ2-5 | TRBV11-2 | CASSLVRGSSVETQYF | TGTGCCAGCAGCTTAGTTCGCGGGAGTTCGGTAGAGACCCAGTACTTC
. | few | TRBJ1-2 | TRBV19 | CASTMGGFTYGYTF | TGTGCCAGTACCATGGGTGGGTTTACCTATGGCTACACCTTC
. | few | TRBJ2-2 | TRBV5-1 | CASSARQGLTGELFF | TGCGCCAGCAGCGCCCGTCAGGGGTTGACCGGGGAGCTGTTTTTT
. | . | TRBJ2-2 | TRBV2 | CASSLGPTGELFF | TGTGCCAGCAGCTTGGGCCCAACCGGGGAGCTGTTTTTT
TRBD1 | few | TRBJ1-6 | TRBV7-9 | CASSTGQTSSYNSPLHF | TGTGCCAGCAGCACGGGACAGACGAGCTCCTATAATTCACCCCTCCACTTT
. | . | TRBJ2-1 | TRBV7-7 | CASSLDPGEREQFF | TGTGCCAGCAGCTTGGACCCCGGGGAGCGTGAGCAGTTCTTC